This T cell receptor beta chain was documented in a study of cytomegalovirus exposure and HLA in healthy donors. Background on the study: The 90 to 150 validation repertoires matched the approximately 700 first-cohort repertoires in platform, a later analysis reported.

Losses at the gene ends were 4 bases for V and 6 bases for J; bases not matched to a gene: 7. Germline V gene data show CDR1 as KGHSH and CDR2 as LQKENI. CDR3 length equals 15 residues. Produced via immunoSEQ multiplex PCR; TCRdb's table is partial and in-frame only. The data contain tens of thousands of clones, around 94% of them seen just once; the ten biggest clones take up 2.1%. The sequencing input was PBMCs. The chain joins TRBV18 to TRBJ2-3; 10 bases are shared with TRBD2. This receptor was obtained from a woman between 18 and 29 years old in good health and CMV-seronegative. The DNA of the CDR3 is TGTGCCAGCTCACAGGGGCTAGCGGGAGCGGATACGCAGTATTTT. Protein sequence: CASSQGLAGADTQYF.